This TCR beta chain was identified in a study of identical twins. Notes on the study in general: A cross-sectional statistical analysis, not follow-up of the same donors, supported the conclusions. Within cord blood, abundant beta clonotypes carried fewer insertions, but memory repertoires showed no such trend.

TCRdb independently ran MiXCR on the 5' RACE reads; one entry per CDR3 protein. The table includes around 490,000 distinct CDR3 sequences, approximately 14% detected once. This clonotype was counted between two and nine times. What it recognizes is unknown. This CDR3 has 14 residues. Germline loops: CDR1 SEHNR, CDR2 FQNEAQ (reference sequence). V lost 4 bases to trimming and J lost 10 bases, with 19 bases between them. The data also belong to a second study, concerning yellow fever vaccine responses in identical twins.

This clonotype was obtained from a young woman in good health. The chain couples TRBV7-9 to TRBJ1-2; D unclear. Material: CD4+ T cells sorted from blood. The CDR3 sequence: CASSSTFSMLAYTF. The CDR3 DNA reads TGTGCCAGCAGCTCGACGTTTAGTATGCTCGCCTACACCTTC.